The clone carrying this T cell receptor (beta chain) was detected once. The antigen is undetermined. The data belong to a study of cytomegalovirus exposure and HLA in healthy donors. Study results and caveats: Reported performance of the classifier showed diagnosis of cytomegalovirus status with high specificity and sensitivity. Follow-up analysis later connected one missense variant in DCLRE1C with trimming of TCR beta V- and J-genes.

V was cut by 3 bases and J by 8 bases, with 10 bases left in between. The CDR3 has 11 amino acids. Germline V gives CDR1 DFQATT, CDR2 SNEGSKA (reference sequence). PCR used 60 Vbeta primers and 13 Jbeta primers. Measured with immunoSEQ multiplex PCR; TCRdb has only the in-frame clones, and not every one. The sample lists 100,000 to 150,000 clones; 80% were seen once. The specimen was PBMCs. The chain uses TRBV20-1 and TRBJ1-2; unclear D gene. The sequence was collected from a man aged 35-49 years in good health and CMV-seronegative. The CDR3, as DNA: TGCAGTGCTAGTCTAAAAACCGGCTACACCTTC. Its translation: CSASLKTGYTF.